The entry that follows covers one T cell receptor (beta chain) sequence. This sample is drawn from a study of blood T cell repertoires in COVID-19. Here immunoSEQ multiplex PCR was the method, and the copy in TCRdb shows in-frame clones only, minus some. The repertoire has around 250,000 clones, roughly 88% of them found once; the top ten carry 2.2%. This CDR3 spans 14 amino acids. Per the germline V gene, CDR1 is SGHVS and CDR2 is FQNEAQ. The V end was cut by 3 bases, the J end by 7 bases, with 15 bases between. This clonotype was sampled from a man aged 25-40 years who had recovered from COVID-19. The rearrangement uses TRBV7-8 and TRBJ1-2; no clear D. The specimen sequenced was peripheral blood. CDR3 protein: CASSFDSAGGGYTF. As DNA, the CDR3 is TGTGCCAGCAGCTTTGATTCGGCGGGAGGTGGCTACACCTTC.